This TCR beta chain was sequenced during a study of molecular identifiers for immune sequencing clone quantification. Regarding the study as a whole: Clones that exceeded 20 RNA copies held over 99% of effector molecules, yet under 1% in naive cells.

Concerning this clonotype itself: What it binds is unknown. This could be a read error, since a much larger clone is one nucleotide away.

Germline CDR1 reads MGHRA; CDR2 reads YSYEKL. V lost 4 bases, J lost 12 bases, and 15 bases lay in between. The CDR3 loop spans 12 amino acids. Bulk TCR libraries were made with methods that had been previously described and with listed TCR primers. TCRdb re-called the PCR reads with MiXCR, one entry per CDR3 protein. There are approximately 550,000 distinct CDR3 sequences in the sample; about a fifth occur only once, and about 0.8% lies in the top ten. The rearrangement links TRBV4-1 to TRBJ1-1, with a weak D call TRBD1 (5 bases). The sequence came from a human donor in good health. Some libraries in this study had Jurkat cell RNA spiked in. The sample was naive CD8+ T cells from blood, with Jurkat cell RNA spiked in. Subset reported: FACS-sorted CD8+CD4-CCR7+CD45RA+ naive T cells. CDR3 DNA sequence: TGCGCCAGCAGCCGAGGGACTCTGGTAACTTTCTTT. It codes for CASSRGTLVTFF.